This passage covers 26 T cell receptor beta chains from one sample sequenced in a study of shared clonotypes between healthy human individuals (TCRdb year 2020). Libraries came from the immunoSEQ multiplex PCR assay. Here the immuneACCESS table is served through TCRdb, limited to in-frame sequences with V and J called. Missing clones are a known gap in these copies; in checked studies unresolved V genes cover under half, and the rest lacks a known reason. A total of 2 million or so clones appear in this sample, 90% to 95% of them only once. Clones ranked in the top ten supply more than 0.1% of the sample. The sample comprised naive CD4+ T cells sorted from blood. Per the publication, the cell subset or site label means: CD45RA+ positively selected. The receptor set was obtained from a man younger than 30 in good health.

V gene TRBV11-1 combines with J gene TRBJ1-6, with TRBD1 matching over 9 bases. J was trimmed by 10 bases and V by 5 bases; bases with no gene match: 9. This CDR3 has 15 residues. The germline gives CDR1 SGHAT, CDR2 FQDESV (reference sequence). CDR3 sequence: CASSPDRGGQSPLHF. The CDR3 nucleotides are TGTGCCAGCAGCCCGGACAGGGGAGGACAATCACCCCTCCACTTT.

CDR3 residues: CASSLVPGQGTLNYGYTF. The DNA for the CDR3 is TGTGCCAGCAGCTTGGTTCCGGGACAGGGGACGTTAAACTATGGCTACACCTTC. The J gene is TRBJ1-2, the V gene TRBV5-5; TRBD1 matches 10 bases. The CDR3 consists of 18 residues. J was trimmed by 2 bases and V by 0 bases; bases with no gene match: 10. The germline gives CDR1 SGHKS, CDR2 YYEKEE (reference sequence).

The gene calls are TRBV10-3 and TRBJ2-7, with D uncertain. The CDR3 extends over 14 amino acids. With 10 bases removed from V and 0 bases from J, the gap between germline ends came to 16 bases. Germline CDR1 reads ENHRY; CDR2 reads SYGVKD. The CDR3 spells CATERGRSSYEQYF. In DNA form, the CDR3 reads TGTGCCACCGAGAGAGGCAGGAGCTCCTACGAGCAGTACTTC.

V is TRBV5-6 and J is TRBJ2-1; 7 positions agree with TRBD1. This CDR3 is 16 amino acids long. The V and J ends lost 6 bases and 6 bases, in that order; junction bases with no gene match: 15. Germline lookup yields CDR1 SGHDT and CDR2 YYEEEE. CDR3 residues: CASTNLAGGYSNEQFF. DNA of the CDR3: TGTGCCAGCACCAACCTGGCAGGGGGATATAGCAATGAGCAGTTCTTC.

The CDR3 DNA reads as TGTGCCAGCAGTTTAACCTTCACAGATACGCAGTATTTT. It specifies CASSLTFTDTQYF. This chain uses TRBV27 with TRBJ2-3; unclear D gene. The V end was cut by 2 bases, the J end by 2 bases, with 5 bases between. The CDR3 totals 13 residues. The germline CDR1 and CDR2 sequences are MNHEY and SMNVEV (reference sequence).

This chain joins TRBV19 and TRBJ1-2; TRBD1 matches at 11 bases. The CDR3 loop spans 14 amino acids. CDR1 is LNHDA and CDR2 is SQIVND in the germline V gene (reference sequence). Unmatched junction bases numbered 8, after V lost 6 bases and J lost 8 bases. The CDR3 nucleotides are TGTGCCAGTAGCCTCCTTGGGACAGGGGGAGGCTACACCTTC. The encoded protein is CASSLLGTGGGYTF.

The chain combines TRBV11-2 with TRBJ1-5, with no clear D. The germline V gene encodes CDR1 SGHAT and CDR2 FQNNGV. The CDR3 runs 13 residues. The ends were cut back, 5 bases at V and 5 bases at J, with 10 bases in the middle. DNA for the CDR3: TGTGCCAGCAGCCTTTTGGGCTATCAGCCCCAGCATTTT. This encodes CASSLLGYQPQHF.

Turning to this clone: Other DNA sequences in the sample encode the same CDR3. This chain uses TRBV6-5 with TRBJ1-6, with D uncertain. Per germline, CDR1 MNHEY and CDR2 SVGAGI. V lost 0 bases and J 7 bases, leaving 7 bases between the germline ends. The CDR3 runs to 14 residues. CDR3 DNA: TGTGCCAGCAGTTACTCTGGAGGGAATTCACCCCTCCACTTT. It yields the protein CASSYSGGNSPLHF.

The chain employs TRBV6-5 and TRBJ2-7; 9 bases are shared with TRBD1. The V and J ends lost 7 bases and 3 bases, in that order; junction bases with no gene match: 7. The CDR3 extends over 14 amino acids. The V gene's germline CDR1 is MNHEY and CDR2 SVGAGI. CDR3 amino acids: CASTEPGQGYEQYF. The DNA of the CDR3 is TGTGCCAGCACTGAACCGGGACAGGGCTACGAGCAGTACTTC.

In this sample, this clone turned up a few times. J is TRBJ2-1 and V is TRBV2, with 9 bases matching TRBD1. This CDR3 spans 15 amino acids. J was trimmed by 8 bases and V by 6 bases; bases with no gene match: 11. Germline loops: CDR1 SNHLY, CDR2 FYNNEI. The CDR3 sequence: CASRPGQGRWDEQFF. CDR3 in DNA: TGTGCCAGCAGGCCCGGACAGGGGAGATGGGATGAGCAGTTCTTC.

The V gene is TRBV5-1, the J gene TRBJ2-5; D unresolved. V was shortened by 0 bases and J by 0 bases, with 9 bases between the two germline ends. The germline gives CDR1 SGHRS, CDR2 YFSETQ. The length of the CDR3 is 15 residues. CDR3 sequence: CASSLANDYQETQYF. CDR3 nucleotide sequence: TGCGCCAGCAGCTTGGCCAACGACTACCAAGAGACCCAGTACTTC.

This clone appeared a single time. This rearrangement joins TRBV5-4 to TRBJ1-1; 7 positions match TRBD1. The germline CDR1 and CDR2 sequences are SGHNT and YYREEE (reference sequence). The CDR3 has 14 residues. V gave up 2 bases and J gave up 5 bases; unmatched junction bases: 6. In DNA form, the CDR3 reads TGTGCCAGCAGCTTTCAACAGGGGTTTACTGAAGCTTTCTTT. It codes for CASSFQQGFTEAFF. Combining the CDR3 with reference TRBV5-4 and TRBJ1-1 gives the whole variable domain ETGVTQSPTHLIKTRGQQVTLRCSSQSGHNTVSWYQQALGQGPQFIFQYYREEENGRGNFPPRFSGLQFPNYSSELNVNALELDDSALYLCASSFQQGFTEAFFGQGTRLTVV.

The genes are TRBV11-2 and TRBJ2-5, with D unclear. This CDR3 comprises 14 residues. Germline V gene lookup returns CDR1 SGHAT and CDR2 FQNNGV. V was trimmed by 4 bases and J by 4 bases, leaving 13 bases between them. The CDR3 protein is CASSSHGRIETQYF. The CDR3 coding sequence is TGTGCCAGCAGCTCACATGGACGGATAGAGACCCAGTACTTC.

The chain has TRBV6-1 and TRBJ2-3; 9 bases align to TRBD1. The CDR3 runs 15 residues. Germline V lookup: CDR1 MNHNS, CDR2 SASEGT. Trimming at V came to 6 bases and at J to 1 base, leaving 5 bases not matched to a gene. Written as DNA, the CDR3 is TGTGCCAGCAGGGGACAGGGTGTCGGCACAGATACGCAGTATTTT. It is translated as CASRGQGVGTDTQYF.

The rearrangement uses TRBV19 and TRBJ1-2; D remains unclear. With 3 bases removed from V and 5 bases from J, the gap between germline ends came to 13 bases. CDR3 size: 14 residues. Germline CDR1 and CDR2: LNHDA and SQIVND (reference sequence). This CDR3 reads CASSMDQRRYGYTF. The CDR3 nucleotides are TGTGCCAGTAGTATGGACCAGAGGCGTTATGGCTACACCTTC.

This clone was observed a handful of times. J is TRBJ2-7 and V is TRBV6-5, with D possibly matching TRBD2 (6 bases). V lost 0 bases and J 9 bases, leaving 18 bases between the germline ends. This CDR3 contains 15 residues. Per the germline V gene, CDR1 is MNHEY and CDR2 is SVGAGI. The CDR3 spells CASSYSSGQGSGQYF. The CDR3 nucleotides read TGTGCCAGCAGTTACTCGAGCGGGCAGGGCTCTGGGCAGTACTTC.

J is TRBJ1-1 and V is TRBV4-1, with 8 bases that match TRBD1. V trimming: 0 bases; J trimming: 1 base; junction bases outside the gene matches: 7. The CDR3 has 17 amino acids. Germline V gene lookup returns CDR1 MGHRA and CDR2 YSYEKL. The CDR3 DNA reads as TGCGCCAGCAGCCAAGATAGGGGAGGGACAGGGAACACTGAAGCTTTCTTT. It codes for CASSQDRGGTGNTEAFF.

This sequence joins TRBV4-3 and TRBJ2-1, with 10 bases that match TRBD2. Germline CDR1 is LGHNA and CDR2 is YSLEER. The junction had 5 bases not matched to a gene; V was cut back by 3 bases and J by 3 bases. The CDR3 is 16 amino acids. The CDR3 loop reads CASSQTGLAVYNEQFF. The CDR3 region has the DNA TGCGCCAGCAGCCAGACCGGACTAGCGGTCTACAATGAGCAGTTCTTC.

This clone occurred once. Other nucleotide sequences in the sample specify the same CDR3. V usage is TRBV30 and J usage is TRBJ1-2; tentative D call: TRBD1 (5 bases). There are 11 residues in the CDR3. Trimming removed 3 bases at V and 7 bases at J, with 9 bases between. Per germline, CDR1 GTSNPN and CDR2 SVGIG (reference sequence). The DNA of the CDR3 is TGTGCCTGGAGCCCGGGGGGTGGCTACACCTTC. It yields the protein CAWSPGGGYTF.

This rearrangement joins TRBV10-3 to TRBJ2-7, with TRBD2 matching over 10 bases. The germline V gene encodes CDR1 ENHRY and CDR2 SYGVKD. J gave up 3 bases and V 0 bases, and 8 bases lay outside the gene matches. The CDR3 length is 17 residues. CDR3 coding DNA: TGTGCCATCAGTGAGTCCCCCAGCGGGAGGGCCCGCTACGAGCAGTACTTC. Amino acids: CAISESPSGRARYEQYF.

This chain uses TRBV6-4 with TRBJ1-5; D may be TRBD1 (6 bases). Trimming stripped 2 bases from V and 3 bases from J, with 11 bases between. The CDR3 runs 15 residues. The germline CDR1 and CDR2 sequences are MRHNA and SNTAGT. For the CDR3, the DNA is TGTGCCAGCAGTGACGTGACAGGACCCAATCAGCCCCAGCATTTT. Protein product: CASSDVTGPNQPQHF.

With regard to this clone: This specimen includes other DNA sequences encoding the same CDR3. V usage is TRBV29-1 and J usage is TRBJ1-3; no firm D call. This CDR3 has 12 residues. V was trimmed by 6 bases and J by 0 bases, leaving 6 bases between them. Germline CDR1 and CDR2: SQVTM and ANQGSEA. The CDR3 sequence: CSVRDSGNTIYF. The CDR3 nucleotides read TGCAGCGTGAGGGACTCTGGAAACACCATATATTTT.

The CDR3 loop is CASSSGLAGKDEQFF. The CDR3 coding sequence is TGTGCCAGCAGTTCGGGACTAGCGGGAAAGGATGAGCAGTTCTTC. V usage is TRBV6-5 and J usage is TRBJ2-1; TRBD2 aligns across 13 bases. The CDR3 is made up of 15 amino acids. The germline V gene encodes CDR1 MNHEY and CDR2 SVGAGI. The V gene end was trimmed by 4 bases and the J gene end by 8 bases; junction bases not matched to a gene: 5.

V and J are TRBV27 and TRBJ1-6; unclear D gene. CDR1 and CDR2 (germline): MNHEY, SMNVEV (reference sequence). V was shortened by 6 bases and J by 4 bases, with 7 bases between the two germline ends. CDR3 size: 13 residues. The CDR3 sequence is CASSLDYNSPLHF. The CDR3 DNA is TGTGCCAGCAGCCTAGATTATAATTCACCCCTCCACTTT.

V is TRBV10-1 and J is TRBJ1-1, with 7 bases matching TRBD1. With 4 bases clipped from V and 1 base from J, the junction kept 9 bases outside the gene matches. This CDR3 spans 16 amino acids. CDR1 is WNHNN, CDR2 SYGVQD, per germline (reference sequence). The CDR3 DNA reads TGCGCCAGCAGTGGACACAGGGGTCGGGGGAACACTGAAGCTTTCTTT. This encodes CASSGHRGRGNTEAFF.

The chain carries TRBV6-5 and TRBJ2-7, with 8 bases aligning to TRBD2. With V trimmed by 4 bases and J by 7 bases, 6 bases remained unmatched. CDR1 and CDR2 (germline): MNHEY, SVGAGI. The CDR3 consists of 13 residues. The CDR3 here is CASSSGLALEQYF. As DNA, the CDR3 is TGTGCCAGCAGTTCTGGACTAGCCCTGGAGCAGTACTTC.